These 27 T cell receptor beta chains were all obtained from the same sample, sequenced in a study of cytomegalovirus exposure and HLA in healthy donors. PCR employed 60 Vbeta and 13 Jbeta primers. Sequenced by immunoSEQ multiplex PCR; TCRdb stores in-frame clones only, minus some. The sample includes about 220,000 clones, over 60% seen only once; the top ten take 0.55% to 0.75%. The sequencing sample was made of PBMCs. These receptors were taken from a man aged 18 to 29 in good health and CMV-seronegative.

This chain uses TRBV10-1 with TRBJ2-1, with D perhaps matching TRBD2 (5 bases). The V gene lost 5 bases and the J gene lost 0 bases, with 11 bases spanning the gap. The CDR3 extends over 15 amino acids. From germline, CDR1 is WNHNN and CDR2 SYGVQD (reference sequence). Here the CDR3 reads CASSRSGLSYNEQFF. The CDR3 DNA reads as TGCGCCAGCAGTCGAAGCGGACTCTCCTACAATGAGCAGTTCTTC.

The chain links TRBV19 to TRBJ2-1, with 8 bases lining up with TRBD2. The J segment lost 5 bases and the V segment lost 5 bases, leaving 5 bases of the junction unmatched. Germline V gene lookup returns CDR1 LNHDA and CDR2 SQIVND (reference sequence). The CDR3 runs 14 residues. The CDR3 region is CASSGVAGNNEQFF. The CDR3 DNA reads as TGTGCCAGTAGTGGAGTAGCGGGAAACAATGAGCAGTTCTTC.

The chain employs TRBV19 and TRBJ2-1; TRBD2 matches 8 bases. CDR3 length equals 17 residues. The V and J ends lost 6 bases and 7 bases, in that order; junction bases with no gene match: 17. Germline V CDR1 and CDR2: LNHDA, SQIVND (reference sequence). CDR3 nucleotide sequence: TGTGCCAGTAGATCTATCCGAGCGGGAGAGGGCGGAAATGAGCAGTTCTTC. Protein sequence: CASRSIRAGEGGNEQFF.

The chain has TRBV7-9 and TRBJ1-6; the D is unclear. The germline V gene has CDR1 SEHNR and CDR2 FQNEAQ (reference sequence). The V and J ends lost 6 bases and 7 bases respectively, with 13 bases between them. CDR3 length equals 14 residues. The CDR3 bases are TGTGCCAGCAGTACAACGCTCTCCAATTCACCCCTCCACTTT. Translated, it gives CASSTTLSNSPLHF.

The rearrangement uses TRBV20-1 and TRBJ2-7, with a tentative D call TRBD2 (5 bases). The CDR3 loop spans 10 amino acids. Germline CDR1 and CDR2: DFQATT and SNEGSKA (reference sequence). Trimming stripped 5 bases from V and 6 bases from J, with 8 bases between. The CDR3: CSASRGEQYF. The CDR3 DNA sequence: TGCAGTGCTTCCCGGGGCGAGCAGTACTTC.

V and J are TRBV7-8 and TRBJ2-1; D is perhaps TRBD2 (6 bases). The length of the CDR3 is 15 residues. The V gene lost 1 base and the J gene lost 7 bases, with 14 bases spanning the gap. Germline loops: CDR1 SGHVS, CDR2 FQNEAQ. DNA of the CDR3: TGTGCCAGCAGCTTAGGTGGCGGGAATAATAATGAGCAGTTCTTC. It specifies CASSLGGGNNNEQFF.

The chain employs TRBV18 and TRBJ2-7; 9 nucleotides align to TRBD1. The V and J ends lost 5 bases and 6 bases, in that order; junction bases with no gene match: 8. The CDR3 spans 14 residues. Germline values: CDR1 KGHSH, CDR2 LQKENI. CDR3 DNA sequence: TGTGCCAGCTCAATCAACAGGGGGCCTGGCGAGCAGTACTTC. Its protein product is CASSINRGPGEQYF.

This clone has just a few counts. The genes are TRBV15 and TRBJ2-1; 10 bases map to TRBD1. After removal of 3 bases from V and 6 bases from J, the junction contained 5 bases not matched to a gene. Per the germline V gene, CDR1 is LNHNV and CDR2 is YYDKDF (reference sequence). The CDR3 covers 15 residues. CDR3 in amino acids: CATSRDGTGVNEQFF. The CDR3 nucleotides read TGTGCCACCAGCAGGGACGGGACAGGGGTCAATGAGCAGTTCTTC. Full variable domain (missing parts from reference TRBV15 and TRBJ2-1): DAMVIQNPRYQVTQFGKPVTLSCSQTLNHNVMYWYQQKSSQAPKLLFHYYDKDFNNEADTPDNFQSRRPNTSFCFLDIRSPGLGDTAMYLCATSRDGTGVNEQFFGPGTRLTVL.

CDR3: CASSEYLGGAEETQYF. As DNA, the CDR3 is TGTGCCAGCAGTGAATACCTAGGGGGGGCCGAAGAGACCCAGTACTTC. The V call is TRBV6-1, the J call TRBJ2-5, with TRBD2 as a possible D gene (7 bases). Germline CDR1 and CDR2: MNHNS and SASEGT. V was trimmed by 2 bases and J by 3 bases, leaving 16 bases between them. This CDR3 spans 16 amino acids.

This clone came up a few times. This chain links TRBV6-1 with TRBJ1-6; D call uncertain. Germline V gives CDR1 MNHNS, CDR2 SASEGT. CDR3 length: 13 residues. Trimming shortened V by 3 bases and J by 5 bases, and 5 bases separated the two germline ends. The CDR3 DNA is TGTGCCAGCAGTGATGTCGATAATTCACCCCTCCACTTT. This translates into CASSDVDNSPLHF.

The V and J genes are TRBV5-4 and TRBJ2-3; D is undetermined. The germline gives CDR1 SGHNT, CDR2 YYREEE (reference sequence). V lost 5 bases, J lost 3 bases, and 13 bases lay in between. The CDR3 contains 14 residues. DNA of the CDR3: TGTGCCAGCAGGCCCCAATCTAGTACAGATACGCAGTATTTT. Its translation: CASRPQSSTDTQYF.

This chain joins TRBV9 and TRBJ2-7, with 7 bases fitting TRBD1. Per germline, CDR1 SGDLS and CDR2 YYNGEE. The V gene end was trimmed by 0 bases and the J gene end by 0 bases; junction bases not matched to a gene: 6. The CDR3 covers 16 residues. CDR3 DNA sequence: TGTGCCAGCAGCGTAGATGGGACAGCCTACTCCTACGAGCAGTACTTC. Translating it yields CASSVDGTAYSYEQYF.

As DNA, the CDR3 is TGTGCCAGCAGCCCGAGCGGGCTAGCGGGATTCGAGCAGTACTTC. Translated: CASSPSGLAGFEQYF. The chain employs TRBV4-2 and TRBJ2-7, with 9 bases matching TRBD2. With 4 bases clipped from V and 6 bases from J, the junction kept 10 bases outside the gene matches. The V gene's germline CDR1 is LGHNA and CDR2 YNFKEQ. This CDR3 region has 15 residues.

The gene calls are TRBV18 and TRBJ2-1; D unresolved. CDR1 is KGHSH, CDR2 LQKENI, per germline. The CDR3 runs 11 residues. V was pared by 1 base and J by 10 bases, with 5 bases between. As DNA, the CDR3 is TGTGCCAGCTCACCACGCGGCGAGCAGTTCTTC. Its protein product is CASSPRGEQFF.

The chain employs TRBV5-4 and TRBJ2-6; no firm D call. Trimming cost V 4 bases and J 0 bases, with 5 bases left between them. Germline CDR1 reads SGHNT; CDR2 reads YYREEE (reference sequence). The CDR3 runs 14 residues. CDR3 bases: TGTGCCAGCAGCCTTTACTCTGGGGCCAACGTCCTGACTTTC. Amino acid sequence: CASSLYSGANVLTF.

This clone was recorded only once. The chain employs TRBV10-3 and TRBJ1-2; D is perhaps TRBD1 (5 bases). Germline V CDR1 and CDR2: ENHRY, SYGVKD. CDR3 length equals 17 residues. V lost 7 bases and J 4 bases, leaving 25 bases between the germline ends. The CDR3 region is CAIILQVSTPPLYGYTF. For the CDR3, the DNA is TGTGCCATCATTTTACAGGTCTCAACCCCCCCCCTCTATGGCTACACCTTC.

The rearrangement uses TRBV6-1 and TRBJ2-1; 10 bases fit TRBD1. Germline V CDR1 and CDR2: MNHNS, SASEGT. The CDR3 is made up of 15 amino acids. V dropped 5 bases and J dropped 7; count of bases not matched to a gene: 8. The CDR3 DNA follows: TGTGCCAGCAGTCGCGCCGGGACAGGGGTGAATGAGCAGTTCTTC. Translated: CASSRAGTGVNEQFF.

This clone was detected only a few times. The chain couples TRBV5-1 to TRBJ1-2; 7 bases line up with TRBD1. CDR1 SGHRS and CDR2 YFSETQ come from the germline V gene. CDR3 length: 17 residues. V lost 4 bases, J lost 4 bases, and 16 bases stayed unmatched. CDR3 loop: CASSDPGQWNPGYGYTF. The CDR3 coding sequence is TGCGCCAGCAGCGATCCGGGACAGTGGAACCCCGGCTATGGCTACACCTTC.

The DNA of the CDR3 is TGTGCCAGCAGCCTCCGGGGAGGTGGCTACTACGAGCAGTACTTC. Its protein product is CASSLRGGGYYEQYF. V is TRBV11-2 and J is TRBJ2-7; perhaps TRBD2 as D (6 bases). Germline V gives CDR1 SGHAT, CDR2 FQNNGV. V shed 5 bases and J shed 3 bases, with 17 bases lying between them. This CDR3 region has 15 residues.

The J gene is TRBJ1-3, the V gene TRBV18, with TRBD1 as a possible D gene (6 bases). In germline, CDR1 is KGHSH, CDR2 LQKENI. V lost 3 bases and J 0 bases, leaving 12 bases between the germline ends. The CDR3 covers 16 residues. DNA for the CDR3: TGTGCCAGCTCACCCACAGGGACCTACTCTGGAAACACCATATATTTT. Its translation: CASSPTGTYSGNTIYF.

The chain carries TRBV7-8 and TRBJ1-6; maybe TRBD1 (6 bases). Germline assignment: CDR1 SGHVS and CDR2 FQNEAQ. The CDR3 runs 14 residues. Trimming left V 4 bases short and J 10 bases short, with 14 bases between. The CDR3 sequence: CASSYRQEGSPLHF. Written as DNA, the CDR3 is TGTGCCAGCAGCTATCGACAGGAAGGCTCACCCCTCCACTTT.

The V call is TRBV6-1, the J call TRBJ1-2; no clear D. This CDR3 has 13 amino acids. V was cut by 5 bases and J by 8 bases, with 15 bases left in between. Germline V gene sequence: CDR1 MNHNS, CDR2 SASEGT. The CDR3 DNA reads TGTGCCAGCAGTACGACTTACCTGGAGGGCTACACCTTC. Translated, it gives CASSTTYLEGYTF.

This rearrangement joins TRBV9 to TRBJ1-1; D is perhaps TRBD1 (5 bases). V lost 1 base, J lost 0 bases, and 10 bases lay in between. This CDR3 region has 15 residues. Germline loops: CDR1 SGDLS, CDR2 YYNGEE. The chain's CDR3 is CASSVQQEMNTEAFF. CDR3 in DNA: TGTGCCAGCAGCGTACAACAGGAAATGAACACTGAAGCTTTCTTT.

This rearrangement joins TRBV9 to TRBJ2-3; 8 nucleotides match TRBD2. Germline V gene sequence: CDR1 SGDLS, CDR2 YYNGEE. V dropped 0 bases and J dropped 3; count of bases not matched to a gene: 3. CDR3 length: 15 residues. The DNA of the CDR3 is TGTGCCAGCAGCGTAGGGGTAGCGGGAACAGATACGCAGTATTTT. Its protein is CASSVGVAGTDTQYF.

Here the CDR3 reads CASSPNRASYEQYF. DNA of the CDR3: TGTGCCAGCAGTCCAAACAGGGCTTCCTACGAGCAGTACTTC. The chain uses TRBV6-1 and TRBJ2-7; maybe TRBD1 (6 bases). Germline assignment: CDR1 MNHNS and CDR2 SASEGT. The CDR3 covers 14 residues. Trimming stripped 5 bases from V and 1 base from J, with 12 bases between.

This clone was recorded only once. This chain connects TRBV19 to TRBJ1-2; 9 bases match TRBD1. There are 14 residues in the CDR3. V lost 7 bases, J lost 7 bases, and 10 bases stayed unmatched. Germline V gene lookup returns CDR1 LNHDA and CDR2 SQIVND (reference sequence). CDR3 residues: CASTPGQGTFGYTF. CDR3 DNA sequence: TGTGCCAGTACCCCGGGACAGGGAACTTTTGGCTACACCTTC.

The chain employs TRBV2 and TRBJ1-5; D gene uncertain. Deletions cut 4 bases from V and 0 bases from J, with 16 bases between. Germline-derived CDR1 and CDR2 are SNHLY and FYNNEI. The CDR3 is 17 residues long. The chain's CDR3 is CASSVGGFTYSNQPQHF. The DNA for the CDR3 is TGTGCCAGCAGTGTGGGCGGGTTCACTTATAGCAATCAGCCCCAGCATTTT.